This TCR beta chain was identified in a study of blood T cell repertoires in COVID-19. Sequenced by immunoSEQ multiplex PCR; TCRdb stores in-frame clones only, minus some. The repertoire includes over 200,000 clones, 70% to 85% of them detected once, and about 2% sits in the top ten. This CDR3 has 17 amino acids. V lost 3 bases to trimming and J lost 1 base; unmatched junction nucleotides: 3. The germline CDR1 and CDR2 sequences are LGHNA and YSLEER. The sample taken for sequencing was PBMCs or T cells enriched from blood (not recorded which). This rearrangement joins TRBV4-3 to TRBJ1-6, with 10 bases lining up with TRBD1. The source is a man in his 60s who had recovered from COVID-19. CDR3 in amino acids: CASSHKDRGSYNSPLHF. The DNA for the CDR3 is TGCGCCAGCAGCCATAAGGACAGGGGGTCCTATAATTCACCCCTCCACTTT.